This entry lists 11 T cell receptor beta chains sequenced from one sample in a study of shared clonotypes between healthy human individuals. Using immunoSEQ multiplex PCR, the repertoire was profiled, and TCRdb retains in-frame clones only, with some absent. This table has 1 million to 1.2 million clones, approximately 75% appearing once. The sample taken for sequencing was memory CD4+ T cells from PBMCs. Noted subset: CD45RA-negative fraction. The receptors here all came from a young man in good health. Some clones in this sample may be carry-over from other donors' samples.

The chain links TRBV19 to TRBJ1-1; a weak D match, TRBD1 (6 bases). The germline V gene encodes CDR1 LNHDA and CDR2 SQIVND (reference sequence). CDR3 length equals 15 residues. V was cut by 3 bases and J by 4 bases, with 15 bases left in between. CDR3 loop: CASSMDHTGITEAFF. CDR3 nucleotide sequence: TGTGCCAGTAGTATGGACCATACAGGGATCACTGAAGCTTTCTTT.

The chain employs TRBV7-8 and TRBJ2-1; the match to TRBD2 covers 9 bases. V lost 6 bases to trimming and J lost 7 bases; unmatched junction nucleotides: 10. The CDR3 is 15 amino acids. Germline loops: CDR1 SGHVS, CDR2 FQNEAQ. The CDR3 loop is CASRPGSGSKNEQFF. CDR3 DNA sequence: TGTGCCAGCAGGCCGGGTAGCGGGAGCAAGAATGAGCAGTTCTTC.

A note on this clone: The sample contains more than one DNA sequence encoding this CDR3. V and J are TRBV7-6 and TRBJ2-1; possible D gene TRBD2, 5 bases. V dropped 3 bases and J dropped 6 bases, with 9 bases sitting between them. Germline V gene lookup returns CDR1 SGHVS and CDR2 FNYEAQ. The CDR3 loop spans 13 amino acids. This CDR3 is CASSFRRGNEQFF. CDR3 bases: TGTGCCAGCAGCTTTCGACGGGGCAATGAGCAGTTCTTC.

Points on this clone: The sample has other DNA sequences that encode this CDR3 too. This chain uses TRBV18 with TRBJ2-7, with a possible D match to TRBD1 (6 bases). V was trimmed by 1 base and J by 3 bases, leaving 10 bases between them. The CDR3 totals 14 residues. Germline loops: CDR1 KGHSH, CDR2 LQKENI. In nucleotides, the CDR3 is TGTGCCAGCTCACCACTCCAGGGGAGCTACGAGCAGTACTTC. Protein sequence: CASSPLQGSYEQYF.

This clone was detected only a few times. The J gene is TRBJ1-1, the V gene TRBV12-5, with D maybe TRBD1 (5 bases). The CDR3 covers 13 residues. The germline V and J ends were trimmed by 6 bases and 3 bases, with 11 bases remaining between them. Germline assignment: CDR1 LGHNT and CDR2 FRNRAP. CDR3 protein: CASGDSGYTEAFF. CDR3 bases: TGTGCTAGTGGCGACTCAGGGTACACTGAAGCTTTCTTT.

As concerns this clone: This specimen includes other DNA sequences encoding the same CDR3. This chain connects TRBV7-8 to TRBJ2-7; TRBD1 is a possible D gene (6 bases). V gave up 2 bases and J gave up 2 bases, with 7 bases separating them. The germline V gene encodes CDR1 SGHVS and CDR2 FQNEAQ. This CDR3 region has 13 residues. CDR3 nucleotide sequence: TGTGCCAGCAGCTTAACAGGGACCTACGAGCAGTACTTC. It specifies CASSLTGTYEQYF.

This chain uses TRBV15 with TRBJ1-6; 8 bases match TRBD1. There are 16 residues in the CDR3. Germline loops: CDR1 LNHNV, CDR2 YYDKDF (reference sequence). The ends lost 0 bases at V and 9 bases at J; junction bases unmatched: 7. CDR3 DNA sequence: TGTGCCACCAGCAGAGATAGGTCAGGGGGCGGTTCACCCCTCCACTTT. It encodes CATSRDRSGGGSPLHF.

The table lists this clone with a count of one. The chain uses TRBV4-2 and TRBJ2-2, with D uncertain. V was shortened by 1 base and J by 0 bases, with 12 bases between the two germline ends. The V gene's germline CDR1 is LGHNA and CDR2 YNFKEQ. The CDR3 loop spans 17 amino acids. The CDR3 nucleotides read TGTGCCAGCAGCCAAGTTGCCGGCACCGCGAACACCGGGGAGCTGTTTTTT. Translation: CASSQVAGTANTGELFF.

This rearrangement joins TRBV28 to TRBJ1-1, with TRBD1 matching 7 bases. The CDR3 runs 15 residues. The J segment lost 3 bases and the V segment lost 5 bases, leaving 9 bases of the junction unmatched. Germline V gene sequence: CDR1 MDHEN, CDR2 SYDVKM. CDR3 nucleotides: TGTGCCAGCAGTACCTGGACAGGTGGCCACACTGAAGCTTTCTTT. It specifies CASSTWTGGHTEAFF.

A word on this clone: The junction differs from germline at one of its ends, possibly a read error. This chain connects TRBV5-1 to TRBJ2-7; perhaps TRBD2 as D (6 bases). Germline V gene data show CDR1 as SGHRS and CDR2 as YFSETQ. CDR3 length: 13 amino acids. Here the CDR3 DNA reads TGCGCCAGCAACCGGGACTCCTCGGCGGGGTGGTCTTTC. It yields the protein CASNRDSSAGWSF.

As concerns this clone: The junction does not match germline at one end; this may be a read error. J is TRBJ2-1 and V is TRBV28, with D perhaps matching TRBD1 or TRBD2 (5 bases each). The CDR3 has 17 amino acids. Per the germline V gene, CDR1 is MDHEN and CDR2 is SYDVKM. DNA of the CDR3: TGCGCCAGCAGTTTAGCCTACACAGGACTGGCCTACAATGAGCAGTTCTTC. Translated: CASSLAYTGLAYNEQFF.